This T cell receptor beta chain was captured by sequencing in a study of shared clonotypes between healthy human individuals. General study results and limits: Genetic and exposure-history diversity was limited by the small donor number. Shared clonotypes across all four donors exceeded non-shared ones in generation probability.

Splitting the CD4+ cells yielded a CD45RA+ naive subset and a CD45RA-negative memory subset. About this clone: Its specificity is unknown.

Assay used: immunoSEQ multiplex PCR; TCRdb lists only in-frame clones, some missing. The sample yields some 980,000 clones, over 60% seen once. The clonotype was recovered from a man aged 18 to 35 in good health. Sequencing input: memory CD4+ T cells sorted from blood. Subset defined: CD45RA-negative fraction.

The CDR3 loop reads CASSLYRLAGTYNEQFF. CDR3 bases: TGCGCCAGCAGCTTGTACCGACTAGCGGGGACCTACAATGAGCAGTTCTTC. The rearrangement uses TRBV5-1 and TRBJ2-1; TRBD2 matches 11 bases. CDR1 is SGHRS and CDR2 is YFSETQ in the germline V gene. J was trimmed by 2 bases and V by 1 base; bases with no gene match: 5. CDR3 length: 17 amino acids. The entire variable domain, with the rest obtained from reference TRBV5-1 and TRBJ2-1, is as follows: KAGVTQTPRYLIKTRGQQVTLSCSPISGHRSVSWYQQTPGQGLQFLFEYFSETQRNKGNFPGRFSGRQFSNSRSEMNVSTLELGDSALYLCASSLYRLAGTYNEQFFGPGTRLTVL.